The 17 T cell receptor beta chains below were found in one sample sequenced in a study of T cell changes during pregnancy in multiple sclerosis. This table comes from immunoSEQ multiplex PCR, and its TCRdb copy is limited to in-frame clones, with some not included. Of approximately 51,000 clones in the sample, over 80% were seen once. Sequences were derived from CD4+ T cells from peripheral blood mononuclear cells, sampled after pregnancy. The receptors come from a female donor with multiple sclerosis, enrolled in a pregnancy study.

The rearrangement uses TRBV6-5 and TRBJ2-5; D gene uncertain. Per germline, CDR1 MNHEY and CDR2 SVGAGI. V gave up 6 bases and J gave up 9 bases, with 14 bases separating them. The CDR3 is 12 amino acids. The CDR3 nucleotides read TGTGCCAGCAGACATGTGTCTGGGCCCCAGTACTTC. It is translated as CASRHVSGPQYF.

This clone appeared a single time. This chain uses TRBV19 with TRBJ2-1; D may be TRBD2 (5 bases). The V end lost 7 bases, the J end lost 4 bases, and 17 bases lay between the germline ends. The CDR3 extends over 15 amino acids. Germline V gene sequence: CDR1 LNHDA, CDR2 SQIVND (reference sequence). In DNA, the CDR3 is TGTGCCAGTACCTCCACATTCGGACTGTACAATGAGCAGTTCTTC. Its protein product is CASTSTFGLYNEQFF.

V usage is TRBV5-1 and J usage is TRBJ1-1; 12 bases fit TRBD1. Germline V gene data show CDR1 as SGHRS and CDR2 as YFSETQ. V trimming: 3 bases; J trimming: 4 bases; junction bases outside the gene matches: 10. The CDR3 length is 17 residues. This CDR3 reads CASSYKPGQGAFTEAFF. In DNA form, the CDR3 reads TGCGCCAGCAGCTATAAACCGGGACAGGGGGCGTTCACTGAAGCTTTCTTT.

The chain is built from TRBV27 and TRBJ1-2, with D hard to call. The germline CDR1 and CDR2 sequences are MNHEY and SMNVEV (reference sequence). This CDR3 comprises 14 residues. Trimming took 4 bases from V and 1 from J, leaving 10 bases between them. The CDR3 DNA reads TGTGCCAGCAGTTCGGGTCTCCTTAACTATGGCTACACCTTC. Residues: CASSSGLLNYGYTF.

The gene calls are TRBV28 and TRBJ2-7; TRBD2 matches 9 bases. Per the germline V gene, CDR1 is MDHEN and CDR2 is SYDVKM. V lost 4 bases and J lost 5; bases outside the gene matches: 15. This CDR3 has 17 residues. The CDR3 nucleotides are TGTGCCAGCAGTTCAGTTGGGACTGGGACTAGCTTCCACGAGCAGTACTTC. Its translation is CASSSVGTGTSFHEQYF.

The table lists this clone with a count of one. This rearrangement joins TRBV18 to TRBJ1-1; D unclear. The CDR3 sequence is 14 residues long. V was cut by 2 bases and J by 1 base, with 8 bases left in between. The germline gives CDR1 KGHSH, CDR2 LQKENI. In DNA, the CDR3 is TGTGCCAGCTCACCAATTTCGAGGAACACTGAAGCTTTCTTT. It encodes CASSPISRNTEAFF. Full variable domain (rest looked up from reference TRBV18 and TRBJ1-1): NAGVMQNPRHLVRRRGQEARLRCSPMKGHSHVYWYRQLPEEGLKFMVYLQKENIIDESGMPKERFSAEFPKEGPSILRIQQVVRGDSAAYFCASSPISRNTEAFFGQGTRLTVV.

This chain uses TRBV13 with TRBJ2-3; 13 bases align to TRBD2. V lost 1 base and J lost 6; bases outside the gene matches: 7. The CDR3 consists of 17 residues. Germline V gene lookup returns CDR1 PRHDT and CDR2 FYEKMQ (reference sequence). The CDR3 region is CASSLDRLAGGTDTQYF. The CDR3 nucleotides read TGTGCCAGCAGCTTAGACCGACTAGCGGGAGGAACGGATACGCAGTATTTT.

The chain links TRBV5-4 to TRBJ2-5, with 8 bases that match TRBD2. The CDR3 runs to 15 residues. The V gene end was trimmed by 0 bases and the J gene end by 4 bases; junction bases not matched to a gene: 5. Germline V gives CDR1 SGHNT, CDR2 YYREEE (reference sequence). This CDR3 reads CASSLEAGVGETQYF. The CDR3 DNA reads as TGTGCCAGCAGCTTGGAAGCGGGAGTAGGAGAGACCCAGTACTTC.

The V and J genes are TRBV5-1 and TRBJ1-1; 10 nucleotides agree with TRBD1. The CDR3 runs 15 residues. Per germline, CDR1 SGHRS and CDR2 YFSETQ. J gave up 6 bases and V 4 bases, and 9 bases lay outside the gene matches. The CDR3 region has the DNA TGCGCCAGCAGCACCAGACAGGGGGCGAATGCTGAAGCTTTCTTT. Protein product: CASSTRQGANAEAFF.

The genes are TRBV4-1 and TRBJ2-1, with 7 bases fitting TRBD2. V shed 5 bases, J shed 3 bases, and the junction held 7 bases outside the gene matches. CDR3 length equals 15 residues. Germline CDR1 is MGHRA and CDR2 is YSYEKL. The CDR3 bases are TGCGCCAGCAGCATTCCTAGCGGATTCTACAATGAGCAGTTCTTC. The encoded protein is CASSIPSGFYNEQFF.

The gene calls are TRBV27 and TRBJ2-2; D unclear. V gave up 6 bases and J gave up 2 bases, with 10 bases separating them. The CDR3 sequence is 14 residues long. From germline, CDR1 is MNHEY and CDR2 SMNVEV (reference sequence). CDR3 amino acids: CASSLLINTGELFF. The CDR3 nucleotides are TGTGCCAGCAGCCTACTTATAAACACCGGGGAGCTGTTTTTT.

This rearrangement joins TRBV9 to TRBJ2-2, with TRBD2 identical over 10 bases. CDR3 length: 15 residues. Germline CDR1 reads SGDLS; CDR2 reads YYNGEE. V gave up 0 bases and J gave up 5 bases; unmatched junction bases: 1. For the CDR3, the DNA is TGTGCCAGCAGCGTAGCTAGCGGGAGTACCGGGGAGCTGTTTTTT. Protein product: CASSVASGSTGELFF.

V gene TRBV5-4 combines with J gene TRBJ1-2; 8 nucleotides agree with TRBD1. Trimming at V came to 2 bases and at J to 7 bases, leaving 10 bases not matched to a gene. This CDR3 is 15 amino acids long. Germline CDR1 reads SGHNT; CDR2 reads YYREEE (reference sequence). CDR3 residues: CASSFFGQGIFGYTF. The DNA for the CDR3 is TGTGCCAGCAGCTTTTTCGGACAGGGCATCTTTGGCTACACCTTC.

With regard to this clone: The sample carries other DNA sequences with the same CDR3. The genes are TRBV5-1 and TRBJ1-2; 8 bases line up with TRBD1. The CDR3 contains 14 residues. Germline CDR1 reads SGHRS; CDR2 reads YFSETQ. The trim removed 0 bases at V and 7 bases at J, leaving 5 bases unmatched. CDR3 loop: CASSLAGTGGGYTF. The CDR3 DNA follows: TGCGCCAGCAGCTTGGCGGGGACAGGTGGTGGCTACACCTTC.

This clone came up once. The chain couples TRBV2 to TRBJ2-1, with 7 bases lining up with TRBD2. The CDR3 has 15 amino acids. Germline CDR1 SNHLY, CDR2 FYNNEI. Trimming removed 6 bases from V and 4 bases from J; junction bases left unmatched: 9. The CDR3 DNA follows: TGTGCCAGCAGAGGCGGGAGAACCATTTACAATGAGCAGTTCTTC. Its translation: CASRGGRTIYNEQFF. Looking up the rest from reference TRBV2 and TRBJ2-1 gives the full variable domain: EPEVTQTPSHQVTQMGQEVILRCVPISNHLYFYWYRQILGQKVEFLVSFYNNEISEKSEIFDDQFSVERPDGSNFTLKIRSTKLEDSAMYFCASRGGRTIYNEQFFGPGTRLTVL.

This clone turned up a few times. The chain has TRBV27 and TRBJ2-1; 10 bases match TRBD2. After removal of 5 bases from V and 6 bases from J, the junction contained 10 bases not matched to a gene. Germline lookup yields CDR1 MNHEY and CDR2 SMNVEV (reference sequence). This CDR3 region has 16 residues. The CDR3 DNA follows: TGTGCCAGCAGTACACTCTCTAGCGGGAGTGGCAATGAGCAGTTCTTC. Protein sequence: CASSTLSSGSGNEQFF.

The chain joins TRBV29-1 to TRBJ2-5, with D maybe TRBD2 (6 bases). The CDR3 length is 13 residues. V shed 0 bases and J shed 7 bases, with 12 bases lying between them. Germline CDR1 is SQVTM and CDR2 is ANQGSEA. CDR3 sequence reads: CSVEETSIGTQYF. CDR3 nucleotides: TGCAGCGTTGAAGAGACTAGTATCGGGACCCAGTACTTC.